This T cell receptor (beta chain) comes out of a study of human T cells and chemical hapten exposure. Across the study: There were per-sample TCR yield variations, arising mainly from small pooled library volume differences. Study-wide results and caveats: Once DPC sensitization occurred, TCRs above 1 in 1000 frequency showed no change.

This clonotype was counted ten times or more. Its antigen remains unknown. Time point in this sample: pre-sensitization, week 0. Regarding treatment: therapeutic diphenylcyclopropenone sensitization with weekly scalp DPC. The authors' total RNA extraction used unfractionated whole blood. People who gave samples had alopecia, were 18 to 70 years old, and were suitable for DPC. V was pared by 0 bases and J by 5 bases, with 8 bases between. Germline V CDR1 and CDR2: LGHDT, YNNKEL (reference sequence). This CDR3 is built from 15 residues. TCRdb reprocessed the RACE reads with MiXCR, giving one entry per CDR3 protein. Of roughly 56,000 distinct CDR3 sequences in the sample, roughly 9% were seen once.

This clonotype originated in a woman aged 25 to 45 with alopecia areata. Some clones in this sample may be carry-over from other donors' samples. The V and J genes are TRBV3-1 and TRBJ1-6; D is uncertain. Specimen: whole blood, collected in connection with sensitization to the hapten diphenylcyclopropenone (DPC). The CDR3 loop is CASSQEAVDNSPLHF. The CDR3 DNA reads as TGTGCCAGCAGCCAAGAGGCGGTTGATAATTCACCCCTCCACTTT.